Below are 10 T cell receptor beta chains sequenced from a single sample in a study of blood T cell repertoires in COVID-19. This table comes from immunoSEQ multiplex PCR, and its TCRdb copy is limited to in-frame clones, with some not included. The table has fewer than 250,000 clones, 70% to 90% seen once. The sample was peripheral blood. These receptors originate from a man aged 25-45 years with COVID-19, enrolled during active disease.

This clone has just a few counts. The chain employs TRBV13 and TRBJ1-3; 11 bases are a match to TRBD1. The CDR3 is 16 amino acids. Unmatched junction bases numbered 3, after V lost 2 bases and J lost 3 bases. CDR1 and CDR2 (germline): PRHDT, FYEKMQ (reference sequence). CDR3 sequence reads: CASSLTGQGDGNTIYF. CDR3 bases: TGTGCCAGCAGCTTAACGGGACAGGGGGATGGAAACACCATATATTTT.

The chain couples TRBV7-9 to TRBJ2-7, with D hard to call. Germline V gene data show CDR1 as SEHNR and CDR2 as FQNEAQ (reference sequence). V lost 1 base, J lost 0 bases, and 7 bases lay in between. This CDR3 has 14 residues. CDR3 sequence (DNA): TGTGCCAGCAGCTTAGAACAGAGCTCCTACGAGCAGTACTTC. Translated, it gives CASSLEQSSYEQYF. The full variable domain, in which reference TRBV7-9 and TRBJ2-7 provide the parts outside the CDR3, is DTGVSQNPRHKITKRGQNVTFRCDPISEHNRLYWYRQTLGQGPEFLTYFQNEAQLEKSRLLSDRFSAERPKGSFSTLEIQRTEQGDSAMYLCASSLEQSSYEQYFGPGTRLTVT.

The CDR3 nucleotides are TGCGCCACCCTCTCGAGGGGGAGTGGAAACACCATATATTTT. It codes for CATLSRGSGNTIYF. J is TRBJ1-3 and V is TRBV10-1; a possible D gene is TRBD1 (6 bases). CDR3 length: 14 amino acids. V was cut by 10 bases and J by 3 bases, with 16 bases left in between. Per the germline V gene, CDR1 is WNHNN and CDR2 is SYGVQD (reference sequence).

This chain uses TRBV27 with TRBJ1-2; tentative D call: TRBD1 (6 bases). The CDR3 contains 17 residues. Germline V CDR1 and CDR2: MNHEY, SMNVEV (reference sequence). V lost 5 bases and J 4 bases, leaving 23 bases between the germline ends. This CDR3 is CASSPYIRTVLSYGYTF. The CDR3 DNA reads TGTGCCAGCAGTCCCTATATTCGGACAGTTCTGAGCTATGGCTACACCTTC.

This chain uses TRBV19 with TRBJ1-3; TRBD1 might be the D (6 bases). Germline-derived CDR1 and CDR2 are LNHDA and SQIVND (reference sequence). This CDR3 comprises 15 residues. Deletions cut 7 bases from V and 1 base from J, with 14 bases between. The CDR3 DNA follows: TGTGCCAGTACTCCTACAGGGTTTTCTGGAAACACCATATATTTT. It specifies CASTPTGFSGNTIYF.

The chain couples TRBV6-5 to TRBJ2-2; D is unclear. The V end was cut by 6 bases, the J end by 6 bases, with 5 bases between. The germline V gene encodes CDR1 MNHEY and CDR2 SVGAGI. This CDR3 contains 11 residues. The DNA for the CDR3 is TGTGCCAGCAGCGGTGCCGGGGAGCTGTTTTTT. It encodes CASSGAGELFF.

V is TRBV5-6 and J is TRBJ1-6, with D maybe TRBD1 (5 bases). Germline lookup yields CDR1 SGHDT and CDR2 YYEEEE. The V gene lost 4 bases and the J gene lost 7 bases, with 15 bases spanning the gap. This CDR3 has 15 amino acids. The CDR3 DNA follows: TGTGCCAGCAGCGGGGGAGGCCGACCCAATTCACCCCTCCACTTT. Encoded protein: CASSGGGRPNSPLHF. The complete variable domain, with remaining parts taken from reference TRBV5-6 and TRBJ1-6, reads DAGVTQSPTHLIKTRGQQVTLRCSPKSGHDTVSWYQQALGQGPQFIFQYYEEEERQRGNFPDRFSGHQFPNYSSELNVNALLLGDSALYLCASSGGGRPNSPLHFGNGTRLTVT.

This chain links TRBV7-2 with TRBJ2-3; 8 bases are shared with TRBD1. Germline CDR1 reads SGHTA; CDR2 reads FQGNSA. The trim removed 5 bases at V and 1 base at J, leaving 5 bases unmatched. The CDR3 covers 15 residues. The CDR3 coding sequence is TGTGCCAGCAGCCCCGACAGGGGCCGCACAGATACGCAGTATTTT. As protein: CASSPDRGRTDTQYF.

V gene TRBV6-5 combines with J gene TRBJ2-5, with D unclear. CDR1 and CDR2 (germline): MNHEY, SVGAGI. Trimming shortened V by 2 bases and J by 5 bases, and 15 bases separated the two germline ends. The CDR3 loop spans 15 amino acids. The CDR3 reads CASSYNTGGWETQYF. The CDR3 DNA reads TGTGCCAGCAGTTACAATACTGGCGGATGGGAGACCCAGTACTTC.

A single count supports this clone. The V gene is TRBV29-1, the J gene TRBJ2-7, with 9 bases that match TRBD2. CDR3 size: 15 residues. Unmatched junction bases numbered 8, after V lost 3 bases and J lost 2 bases. Germline V gene lookup returns CDR1 SQVTM and CDR2 ANQGSEA. The CDR3 DNA follows: TGCAGCGTTGAGGGCAGCGGGGGGCGGGCCTACGAGCAGTACTTC. As protein: CSVEGSGGRAYEQYF.